This T cell receptor beta chain comes out of a study of identical twins. Overall study findings and caveats: Out-of-frame alpha sequences that twins shared showed excess low generation probability. High-abundance cord blood beta clonotypes had fewer insertions; memory repertoires showed none. Twins' surplus sharing was weaker for beta out-of-frame sequences.

Trimming took 0 bases from V and 2 from J, leaving 14 bases between them. CDR3 length: 17 residues. Per the germline V gene, CDR1 is MNHEY and CDR2 is SVGAGI. This clonotype was counted ten times or more. The antigen is undetermined. Unique molecular identifiers were present on the cDNA, which also gained a universal primer site by template switching. TCRdb re-derived calls from the 5' RACE reads in MiXCR, one entry per CDR3 protein. This sample has 150,000 or so distinct CDR3 sequences, with roughly 3.5% found just once. This sequence was found in a man aged 18 to 29 in good health. Sequenced material: memory T cells sorted from blood. The genes are TRBV6-5 and TRBJ2-1; TRBD2 might be the D (6 bases). The CDR3 here is CASSYSLPAGTYNEQFF. In nucleotides, the CDR3 is TGTGCCAGCAGTTACTCGCTACCTGCGGGGACCTACAATGAGCAGTTCTTC.